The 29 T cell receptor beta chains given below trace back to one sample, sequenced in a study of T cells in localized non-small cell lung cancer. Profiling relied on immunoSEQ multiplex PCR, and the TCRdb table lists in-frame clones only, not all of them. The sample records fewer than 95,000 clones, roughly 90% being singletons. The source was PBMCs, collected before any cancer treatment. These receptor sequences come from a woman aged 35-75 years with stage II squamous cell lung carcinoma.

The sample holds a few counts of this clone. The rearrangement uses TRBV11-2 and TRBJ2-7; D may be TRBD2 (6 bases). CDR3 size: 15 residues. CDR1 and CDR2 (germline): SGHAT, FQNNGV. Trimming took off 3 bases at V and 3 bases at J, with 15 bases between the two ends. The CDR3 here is CASSLDRDLNYEQYF. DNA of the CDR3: TGTGCCAGCAGCTTGGACCGGGACTTAAACTACGAGCAGTACTTC.

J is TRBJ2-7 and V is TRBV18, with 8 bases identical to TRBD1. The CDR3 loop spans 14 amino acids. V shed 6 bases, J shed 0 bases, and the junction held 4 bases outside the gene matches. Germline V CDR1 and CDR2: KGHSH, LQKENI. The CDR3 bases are TGTGCCAGCTCTCGGACAGGGAGCTCCTACGAGCAGTACTTC. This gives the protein CASSRTGSSYEQYF.

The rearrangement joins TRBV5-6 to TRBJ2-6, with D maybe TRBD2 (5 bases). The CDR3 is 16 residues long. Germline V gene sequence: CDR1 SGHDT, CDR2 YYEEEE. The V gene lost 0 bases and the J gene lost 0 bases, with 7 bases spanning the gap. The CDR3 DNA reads TGTGCCAGCAGCTTGGCGGGGTACTCTGGGGCCAACGTCCTGACTTTC. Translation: CASSLAGYSGANVLTF.

CDR3 DNA: TGTGCCAGTAGTCTCGGCACTAAGAACTATGGCTACACCTTC. Translation: CASSLGTKNYGYTF. V gene TRBV19 combines with J gene TRBJ1-2; D gene ambiguous. V lost 5 bases to trimming and J lost 2 bases, with 12 bases between them. This CDR3 is built from 14 residues. CDR1 LNHDA and CDR2 SQIVND come from the germline V gene (reference sequence).

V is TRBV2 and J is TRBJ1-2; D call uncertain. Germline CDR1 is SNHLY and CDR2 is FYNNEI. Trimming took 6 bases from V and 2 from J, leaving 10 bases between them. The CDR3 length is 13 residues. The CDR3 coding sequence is TGTGCCAGCAGGGCAGAAGTAAACTATGGCTACACCTTC. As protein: CASRAEVNYGYTF. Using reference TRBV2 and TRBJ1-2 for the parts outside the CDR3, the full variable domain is EPEVTQTPSHQVTQMGQEVILRCVPISNHLYFYWYRQILGQKVEFLVSFYNNEISEKSEIFDDQFSVERPDGSNFTLKIRSTKLEDSAMYFCASRAEVNYGYTFGSGTRLTVV.

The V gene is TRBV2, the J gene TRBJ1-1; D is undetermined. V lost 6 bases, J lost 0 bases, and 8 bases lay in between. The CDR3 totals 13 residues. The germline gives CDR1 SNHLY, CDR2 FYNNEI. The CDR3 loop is CASSLHMNTEAFF. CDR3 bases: TGTGCCAGCAGCCTCCATATGAACACTGAAGCTTTCTTT.

The CDR3 coding sequence is TGTGCCAGCAGCTTAGATACAACAGATACGCAGTATTTT. It specifies CASSLDTTDTQYF. The chain employs TRBV7-8 and TRBJ2-3; D is uncertain. The germline gives CDR1 SGHVS, CDR2 FQNEAQ. Trimming took 1 base from V and 3 from J, leaving 5 bases between them. CDR3 length: 13 residues.

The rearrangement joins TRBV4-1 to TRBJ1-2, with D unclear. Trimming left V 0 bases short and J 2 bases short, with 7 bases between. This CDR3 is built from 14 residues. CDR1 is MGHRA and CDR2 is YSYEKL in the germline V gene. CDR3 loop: CASSQDLSNYGYTF. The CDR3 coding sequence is TGCGCCAGCAGCCAAGACCTTTCGAACTATGGCTACACCTTC.

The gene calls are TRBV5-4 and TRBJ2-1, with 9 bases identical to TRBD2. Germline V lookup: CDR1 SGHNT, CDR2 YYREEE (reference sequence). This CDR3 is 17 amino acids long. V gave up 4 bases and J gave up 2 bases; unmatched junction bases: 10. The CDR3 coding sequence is TGTGCCAGCAGCCCGACTGGCGGGAGGGGTGCCTACAATGAGCAGTTCTTC. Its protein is CASSPTGGRGAYNEQFF.

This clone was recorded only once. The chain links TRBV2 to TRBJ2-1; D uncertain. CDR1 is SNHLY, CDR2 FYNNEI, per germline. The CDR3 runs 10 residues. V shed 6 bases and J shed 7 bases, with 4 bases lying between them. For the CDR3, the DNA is TGTGCCAGCAGCCGGAATGAGCAGTTCTTC. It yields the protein CASSRNEQFF.

CDR3 nucleotides: TGCGCCAGCAGCGGGCTAGCGGGAGGCTACGAGCAGTACTTC. This codes for CASSGLAGGYEQYF. This rearrangement joins TRBV5-1 to TRBJ2-7; 11 bases match TRBD2. The V gene end was trimmed by 4 bases and the J gene end by 3 bases; junction bases not matched to a gene: 3. Germline CDR1 is SGHRS and CDR2 is YFSETQ. The CDR3 totals 14 residues.

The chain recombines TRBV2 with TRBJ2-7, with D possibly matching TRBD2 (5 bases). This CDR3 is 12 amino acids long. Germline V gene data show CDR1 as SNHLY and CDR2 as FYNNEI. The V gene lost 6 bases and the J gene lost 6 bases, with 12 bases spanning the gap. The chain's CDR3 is CASSPTRTEQYF. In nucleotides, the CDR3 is TGTGCCAGCAGCCCAACTAGAACCGAGCAGTACTTC.

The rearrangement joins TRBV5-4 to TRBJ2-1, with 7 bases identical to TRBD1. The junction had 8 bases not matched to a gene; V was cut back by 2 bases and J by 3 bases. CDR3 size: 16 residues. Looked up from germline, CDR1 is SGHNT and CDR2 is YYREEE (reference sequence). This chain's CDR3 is CASSLQGNSLYNEQFF. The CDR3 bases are TGTGCCAGCAGCTTACAGGGGAATAGCCTCTACAATGAGCAGTTCTTC.

CDR3 DNA: TGTGCCACCAGCAGAGAGGGCAGGGAGAGTGAAAAACTGTTTTTT. It is translated as CATSREGRESEKLFF. V usage is TRBV15 and J usage is TRBJ1-4; TRBD1 might be the D (5 bases). The germline V gene has CDR1 LNHNV and CDR2 YYDKDF (reference sequence). The ends were cut back, 0 bases at V and 7 bases at J, with 12 bases in the middle. The CDR3 extends over 15 amino acids. Variable domain in full (rest from reference TRBV15 and TRBJ1-4): DAMVIQNPRYQVTQFGKPVTLSCSQTLNHNVMYWYQQKSSQAPKLLFHYYDKDFNNEADTPDNFQSRRPNTSFCFLDIRSPGLGDTAMYLCATSREGRESEKLFFGSGTQLSVL.

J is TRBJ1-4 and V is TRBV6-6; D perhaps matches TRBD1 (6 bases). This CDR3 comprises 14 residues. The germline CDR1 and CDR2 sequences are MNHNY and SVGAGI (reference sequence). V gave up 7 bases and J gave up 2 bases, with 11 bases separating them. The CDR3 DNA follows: TGTGCCAGCACCTGGAGGGGGACTAATGAAAAACTGTTTTTT. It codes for CASTWRGTNEKLFF.

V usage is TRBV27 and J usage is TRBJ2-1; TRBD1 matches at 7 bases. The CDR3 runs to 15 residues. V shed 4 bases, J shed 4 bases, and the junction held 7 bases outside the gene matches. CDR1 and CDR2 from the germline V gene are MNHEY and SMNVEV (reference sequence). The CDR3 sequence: CASSSQGVGYNEQFF. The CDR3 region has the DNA TGTGCCAGCAGTTCCCAGGGGGTAGGGTACAATGAGCAGTTCTTC.

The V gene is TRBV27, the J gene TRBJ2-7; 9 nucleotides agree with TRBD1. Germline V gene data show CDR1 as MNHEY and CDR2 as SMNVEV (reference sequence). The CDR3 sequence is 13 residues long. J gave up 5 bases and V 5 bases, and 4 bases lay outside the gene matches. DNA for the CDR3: TGTGCCAGCAGTGGACAGGGGAAAAACGAGCAGTACTTC. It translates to CASSGQGKNEQYF.

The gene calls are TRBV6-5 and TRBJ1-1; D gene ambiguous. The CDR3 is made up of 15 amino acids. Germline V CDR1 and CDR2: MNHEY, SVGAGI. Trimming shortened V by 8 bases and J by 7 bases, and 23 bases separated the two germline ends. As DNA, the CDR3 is TGTGCCAGCGGAAACCGCCAAGGACCCAGAGTTGAAGCTTTCTTT. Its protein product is CASGNRQGPRVEAFF.

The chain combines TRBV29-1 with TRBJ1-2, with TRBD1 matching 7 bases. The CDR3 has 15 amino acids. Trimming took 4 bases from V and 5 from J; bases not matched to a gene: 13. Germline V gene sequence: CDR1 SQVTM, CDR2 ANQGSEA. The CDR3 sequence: CSVAGWDSGLYGYTF. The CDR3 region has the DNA TGCAGCGTTGCGGGTTGGGACAGTGGACTTTATGGCTACACCTTC.

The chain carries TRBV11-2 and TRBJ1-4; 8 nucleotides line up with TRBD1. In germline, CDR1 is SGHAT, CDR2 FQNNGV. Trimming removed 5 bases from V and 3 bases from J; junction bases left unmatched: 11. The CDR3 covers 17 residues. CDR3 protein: CASSPLGQGTSNEKLFF. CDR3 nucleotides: TGTGCCAGCAGCCCGCTTGGACAGGGCACATCTAATGAAAAACTGTTTTTT.

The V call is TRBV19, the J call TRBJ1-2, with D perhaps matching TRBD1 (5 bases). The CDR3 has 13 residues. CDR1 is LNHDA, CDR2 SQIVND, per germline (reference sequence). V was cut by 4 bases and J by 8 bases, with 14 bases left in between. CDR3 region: CASSSQGANGYTF. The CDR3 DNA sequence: TGTGCCAGTAGTAGCCAGGGAGCGAACGGCTACACCTTC.

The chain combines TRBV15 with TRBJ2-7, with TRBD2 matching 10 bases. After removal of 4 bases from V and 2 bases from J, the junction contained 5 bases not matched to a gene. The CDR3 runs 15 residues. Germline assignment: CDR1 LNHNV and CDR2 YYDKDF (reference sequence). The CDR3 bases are TGTGCCACCAGCATATATCTAGCGGGAGCCTACGAGCAGTACTTC. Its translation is CATSIYLAGAYEQYF. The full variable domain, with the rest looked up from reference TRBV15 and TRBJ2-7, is DAMVIQNPRYQVTQFGKPVTLSCSQTLNHNVMYWYQQKSSQAPKLLFHYYDKDFNNEADTPDNFQSRRPNTSFCFLDIRSPGLGDTAMYLCATSIYLAGAYEQYFGPGTRLTVT.

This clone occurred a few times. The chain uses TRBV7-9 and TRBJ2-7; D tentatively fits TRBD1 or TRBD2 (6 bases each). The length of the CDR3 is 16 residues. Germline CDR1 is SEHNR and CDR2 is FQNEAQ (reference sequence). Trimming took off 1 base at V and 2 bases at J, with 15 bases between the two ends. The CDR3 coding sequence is TGTGCCAGCAGCTTAGGGGGAGGCAGGGGTGCCTACGAGCAGTACTTC. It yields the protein CASSLGGGRGAYEQYF.

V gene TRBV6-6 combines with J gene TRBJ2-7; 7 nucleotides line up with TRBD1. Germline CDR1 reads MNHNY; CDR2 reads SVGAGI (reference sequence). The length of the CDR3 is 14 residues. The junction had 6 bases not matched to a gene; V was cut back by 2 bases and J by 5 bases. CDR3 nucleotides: TGTGCCAGCAGTTACGACAGGGCCAAGGACGAGCAGTACTTC. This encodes CASSYDRAKDEQYF.

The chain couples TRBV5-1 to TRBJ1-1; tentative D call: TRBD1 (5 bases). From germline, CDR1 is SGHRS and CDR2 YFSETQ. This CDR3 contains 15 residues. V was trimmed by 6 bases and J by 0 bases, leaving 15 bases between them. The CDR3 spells CASNRDPGMNTEAFF. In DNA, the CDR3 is TGCGCCAGCAACCGGGACCCTGGCATGAACACTGAAGCTTTCTTT.

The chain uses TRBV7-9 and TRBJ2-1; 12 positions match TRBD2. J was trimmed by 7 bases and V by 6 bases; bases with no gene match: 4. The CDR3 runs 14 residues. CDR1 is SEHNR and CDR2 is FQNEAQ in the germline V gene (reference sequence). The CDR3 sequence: CASSGLAGKNEQFF. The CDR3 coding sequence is TGTGCCAGCAGTGGACTAGCGGGAAAGAATGAGCAGTTCTTC.

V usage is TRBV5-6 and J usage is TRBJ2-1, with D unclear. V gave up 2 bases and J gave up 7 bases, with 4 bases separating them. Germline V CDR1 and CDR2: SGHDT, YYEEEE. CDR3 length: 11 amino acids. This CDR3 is CASSLANEQFF. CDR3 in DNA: TGTGCCAGCAGCTTAGCGAATGAGCAGTTCTTC.

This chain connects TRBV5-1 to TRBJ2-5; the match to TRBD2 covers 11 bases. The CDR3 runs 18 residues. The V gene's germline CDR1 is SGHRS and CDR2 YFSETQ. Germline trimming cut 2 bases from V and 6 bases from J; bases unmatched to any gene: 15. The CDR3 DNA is TGCGCCAGCAGCTTCAATACCCAGGGACTAGCGGAATCGAAGACCCAGTACTTC. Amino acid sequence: CASSFNTQGLAESKTQYF.

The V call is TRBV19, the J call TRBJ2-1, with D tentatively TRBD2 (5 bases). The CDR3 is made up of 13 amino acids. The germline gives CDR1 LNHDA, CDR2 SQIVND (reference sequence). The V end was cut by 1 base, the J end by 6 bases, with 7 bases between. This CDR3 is CASSIGLTNEQFF. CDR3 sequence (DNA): TGTGCCAGTAGTATAGGACTAACCAATGAGCAGTTCTTC. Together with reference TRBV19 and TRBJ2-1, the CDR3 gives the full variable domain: DGGITQSPKYLFRKEGQNVTLSCEQNLNHDAMYWYRQDPGQGLRLIYYSQIVNDFQKGDIAEGYSVSREKKESFPLTVTSAQKNPTAFYLCASSIGLTNEQFFGPGTRLTVL.